This TCR beta chain came from a study of beta chain features in type 1 diabetes. Study conclusions and caveats: Naive, central memory and regulatory TCRB repertoires appeared more similar among patients than healthy donors. Still unanswered here is whether HLA type influences TCRB rearrangement. Moderate yet significant TCRB CDR3 shortening was seen in Type 1 diabetes patients in all four CD4+ subsets. Reduced insertions and increased deletions marked VDJ junctions in type 1 diabetes patients.

V was clipped by 4 bases and J by 5 bases, with 18 bases between them. The germline gives CDR1 SGDLS, CDR2 YYNGEE. The CDR3 contains 15 residues. With regard to this clone: Its target is unknown.

The authors reverse transcribed all of the isolated RNA, so sequencing captured expressed TCRB transcripts. Some clones are missing from TCRdb's copy, which holds only in-frame ones; the method was immunoSEQ multiplex PCR. Of 300,000 or so clones in the sample, 6.5% to 10% are singletons; the top ten hold 0.44%. The source is a woman between 18 and 30 years old in good health. This chain joins TRBV9 and TRBJ2-5; D may be TRBD2 (6 bases). The specimen sequenced was central memory CD4+ T cells from blood. CDR3 sequence reads: CASSWTGTRQETQYF. DNA of the CDR3: TGTGCCAGCAGCTGGACCGGGACTCGGCAGGAGACCCAGTACTTC.